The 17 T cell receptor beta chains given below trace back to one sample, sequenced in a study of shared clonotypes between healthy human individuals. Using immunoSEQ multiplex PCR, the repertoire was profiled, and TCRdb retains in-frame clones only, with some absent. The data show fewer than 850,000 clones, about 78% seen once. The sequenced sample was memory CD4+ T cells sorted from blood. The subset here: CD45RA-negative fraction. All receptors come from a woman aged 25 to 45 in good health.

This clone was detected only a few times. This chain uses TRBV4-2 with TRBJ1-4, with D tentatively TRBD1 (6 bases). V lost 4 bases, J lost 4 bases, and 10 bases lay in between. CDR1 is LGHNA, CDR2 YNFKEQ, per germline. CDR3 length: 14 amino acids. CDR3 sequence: CASSPGAGNEKLFF. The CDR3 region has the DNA TGTGCCAGCAGCCCGGGGGCAGGTAATGAAAAACTGTTTTTT.

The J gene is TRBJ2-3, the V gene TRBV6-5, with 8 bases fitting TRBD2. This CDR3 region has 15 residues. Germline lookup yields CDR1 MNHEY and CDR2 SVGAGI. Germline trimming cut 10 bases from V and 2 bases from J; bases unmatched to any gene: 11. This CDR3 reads CATRLAGLNTDTQYF. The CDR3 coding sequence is TGTGCCACCCGGTTAGCGGGACTTAACACAGATACGCAGTATTTT.

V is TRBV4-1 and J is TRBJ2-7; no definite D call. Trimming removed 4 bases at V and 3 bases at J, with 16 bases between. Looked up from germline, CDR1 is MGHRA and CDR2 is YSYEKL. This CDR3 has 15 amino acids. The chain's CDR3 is CASSPAGRVFYEQYF. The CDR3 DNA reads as TGCGCCAGCAGCCCCGCCGGCCGAGTATTCTACGAGCAGTACTTC.

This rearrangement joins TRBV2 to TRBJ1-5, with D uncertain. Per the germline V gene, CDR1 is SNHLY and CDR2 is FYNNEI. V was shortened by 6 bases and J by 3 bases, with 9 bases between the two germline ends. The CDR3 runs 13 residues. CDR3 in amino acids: CASSLRLNQPQHF. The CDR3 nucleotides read TGTGCCAGCAGCCTACGGCTCAATCAGCCCCAGCATTTT.

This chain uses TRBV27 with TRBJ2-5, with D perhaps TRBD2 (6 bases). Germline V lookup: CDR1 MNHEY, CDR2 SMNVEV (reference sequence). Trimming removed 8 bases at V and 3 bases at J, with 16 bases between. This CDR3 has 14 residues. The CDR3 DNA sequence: TGTGCCAGCGCTTGGTCCCGGGGGAAAGAGACCCAGTACTTC. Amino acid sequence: CASAWSRGKETQYF.

The CDR3: CASSRRGQTEAFF. The CDR3 DNA is TGCGCCAGCAGTCGCAGGGGGCAAACTGAAGCTTTCTTT. The rearrangement links TRBV10-1 to TRBJ1-1, with 8 bases fitting TRBD1. The CDR3 consists of 13 residues. V shed 5 bases and J 5 bases; nucleotides not matched to a gene: 4. Germline loops: CDR1 WNHNN, CDR2 SYGVQD (reference sequence).

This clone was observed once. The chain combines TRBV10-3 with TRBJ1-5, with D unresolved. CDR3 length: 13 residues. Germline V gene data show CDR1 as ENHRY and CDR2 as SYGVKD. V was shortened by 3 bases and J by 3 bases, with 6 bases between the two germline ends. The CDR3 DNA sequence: TGTGCCATCAGTGAAGGCCACAATCAGCCCCAGCATTTT. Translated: CAISEGHNQPQHF.

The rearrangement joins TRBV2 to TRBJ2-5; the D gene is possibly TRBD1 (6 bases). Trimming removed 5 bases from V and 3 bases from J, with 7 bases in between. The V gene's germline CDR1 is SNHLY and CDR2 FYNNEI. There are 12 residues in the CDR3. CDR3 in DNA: TGTGCCAGCAGTTCAGGGGAAGAGACCCAGTACTTC. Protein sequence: CASSSGEETQYF.

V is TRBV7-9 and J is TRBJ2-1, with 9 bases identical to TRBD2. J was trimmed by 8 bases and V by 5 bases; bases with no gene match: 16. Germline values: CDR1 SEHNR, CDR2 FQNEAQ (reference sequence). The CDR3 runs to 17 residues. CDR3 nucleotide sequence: TGTGCCAGCAGCACCACTTTTACTAGCGGGTTAGTGGATGAGCAGTTCTTC. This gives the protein CASSTTFTSGLVDEQFF. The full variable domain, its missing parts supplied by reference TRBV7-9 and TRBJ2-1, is DTGVSQNPRHKITKRGQNVTFRCDPISEHNRLYWYRQTLGQGPEFLTYFQNEAQLEKSRLLSDRFSAERPKGSFSTLEIQRTEQGDSAMYLCASSTTFTSGLVDEQFFGPGTRLTVL.

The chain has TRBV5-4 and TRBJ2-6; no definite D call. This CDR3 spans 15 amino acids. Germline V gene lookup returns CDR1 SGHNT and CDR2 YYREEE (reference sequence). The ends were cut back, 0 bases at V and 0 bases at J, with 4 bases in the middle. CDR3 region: CASSLDFSGANVLTF. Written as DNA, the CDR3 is TGTGCCAGCAGCTTGGATTTCTCTGGGGCCAACGTCCTGACTTTC.

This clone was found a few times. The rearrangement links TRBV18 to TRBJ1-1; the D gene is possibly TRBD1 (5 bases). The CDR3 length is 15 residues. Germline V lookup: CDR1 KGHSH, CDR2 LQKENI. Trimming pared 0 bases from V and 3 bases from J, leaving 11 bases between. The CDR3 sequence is CASSPPVGGDTEAFF. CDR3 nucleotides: TGTGCCAGCTCACCACCGGTTGGGGGGGACACTGAAGCTTTCTTT.

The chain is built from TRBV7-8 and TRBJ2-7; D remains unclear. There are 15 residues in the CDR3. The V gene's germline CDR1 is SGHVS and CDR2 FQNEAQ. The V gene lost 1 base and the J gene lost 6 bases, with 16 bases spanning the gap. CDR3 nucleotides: TGTGCCAGCAGCTTAGTGGCTAGGCCGGCAAGCGAGCAGTACTTC. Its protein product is CASSLVARPASEQYF.

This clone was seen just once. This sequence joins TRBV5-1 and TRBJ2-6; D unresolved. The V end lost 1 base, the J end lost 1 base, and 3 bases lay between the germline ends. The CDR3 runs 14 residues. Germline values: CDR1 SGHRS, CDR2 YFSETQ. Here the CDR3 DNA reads TGCGCCAGCAGCTTGTATTCTGGGGCCAACGTCCTGACTTTC. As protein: CASSLYSGANVLTF.

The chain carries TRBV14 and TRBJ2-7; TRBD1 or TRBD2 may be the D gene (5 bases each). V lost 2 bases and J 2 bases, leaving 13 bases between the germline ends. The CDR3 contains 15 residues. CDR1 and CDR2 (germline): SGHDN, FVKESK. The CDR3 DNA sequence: TGTGCCAGCAGCCAACGTGGGACGGCGACCTACGAGCAGTACTTC. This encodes CASSQRGTATYEQYF. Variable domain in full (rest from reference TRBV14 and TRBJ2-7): EAGVTQFPSHSVIEKGQTVTLRCDPISGHDNLYWYRRVMGKEIKFLLHFVKESKQDESGMPNNRFLAERTGGTYSTLKVQPAELEDSGVYFCASSQRGTATYEQYFGPGTRLTVT.

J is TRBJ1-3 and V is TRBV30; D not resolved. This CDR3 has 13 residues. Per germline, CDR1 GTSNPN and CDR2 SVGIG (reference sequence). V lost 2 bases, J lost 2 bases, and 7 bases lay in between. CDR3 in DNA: TGTGCCTGGAGTTCCTCCCCTGGAAACACCATATATTTT. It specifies CAWSSSPGNTIYF.

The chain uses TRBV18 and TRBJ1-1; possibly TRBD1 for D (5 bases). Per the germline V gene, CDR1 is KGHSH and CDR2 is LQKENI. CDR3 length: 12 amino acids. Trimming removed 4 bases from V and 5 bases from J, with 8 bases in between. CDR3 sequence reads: CASSQGRTEAFF. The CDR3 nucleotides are TGTGCCAGCTCACAGGGACGGACTGAAGCTTTCTTT.

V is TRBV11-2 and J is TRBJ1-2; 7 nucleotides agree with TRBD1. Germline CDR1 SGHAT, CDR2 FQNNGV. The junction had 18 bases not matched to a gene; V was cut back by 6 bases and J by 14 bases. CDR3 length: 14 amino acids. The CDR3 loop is CASSQTRDRPTGTF. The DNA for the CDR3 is TGTGCCAGCAGTCAAACCCGGGACAGACCCACGGGGACCTTC.